The entry below gives a single T cell receptor beta chain sequence along with its context. Its antigen is currently unknown. The data originate from a study of T cells after yellow fever vaccination. Study-wide results and limits: Reappearance after the booster was observed for most primary-vaccination clones (about 95% CD4, less than 90% CD8).

TCRdb redid the calling of the 5' RACE reads with MiXCR, one entry per CDR3 protein. The sample has hundreds of thousands of distinct CDR3 sequences, about 12% seen once; the top ten hold 14% to 15%. CDR1 and CDR2 from the germline V gene are SGHRS and YFSETQ. V was shortened by 2 bases and J by 2 bases, with 11 bases between the two germline ends. This CDR3 has 14 residues. This chain connects TRBV5-1 to TRBJ2-7, with a possible D match to TRBD2 (6 bases). Specimen: PBMCs, collected on the day of the yellow fever booster vaccination. The TCR comes from a man aged 25-45 years who received the YFV17D yellow fever vaccine. CDR3 protein: CASSFGTSTYEQYF. Written as DNA, the CDR3 is TGCGCCAGCAGCTTCGGGACTTCTACCTACGAGCAGTACTTC.